This is a list of T cell receptor beta chains from one sample in a study of vaccination and CD4 T cells after COVID-19. Their antigens are not known. TCRdb passed the PCR reads through MiXCR, listing each CDR3 protein once. The table records over 10,000 distinct CDR3 sequences, 75% to 85% of them present only once. Sequencing used CD4+ T cells from blood, cultured in vitro. Source of these receptors: a human donor who had recovered from COVID-19. CDR3s include the opening cysteine and the closing phenylalanine or tryptophan. The D gene is left open where the match is weak. Expanded clones are given a class, and other clones once, few, many or no size at all.

d_gene,abundance,j_gene,v_gene,CDR3aa,CDR3nt
TRBD1,.,TRBJ2-7,TRBV20-1,CSARDRASYEQYF,TGCAGTGCTCGGGACAGGGCTTCCTACGAGCAGTACTTC
TRBD2,.,TRBJ2-2,TRBV20-1,CSARGGGLAGGPNTGELFF,TGCAGTGCTAGAGGAGGGGGCCTAGCGGGAGGGCCGAACACCGGGGAGCTGTTTTTT
.,.,TRBJ1-2,TRBV20-1,CSARDSSGRNYGYTF,TGCAGTGCTAGAGATTCCTCCGGCAGGAACTATGGCTACACCTTC
TRBD1,.,TRBJ1-1,TRBV2,CASSGDRVNTEAFF,TGTGCCAGCAGTGGGGACAGAGTGAACACTGAAGCTTTCTTT
TRBD2,.,TRBJ2-2,TRBV20-1,CSATRLAGDLGTGELFF,TGCAGTGCCACCAGACTAGCGGGAGATCTTGGCACCGGGGAGCTGTTTTTT
.,.,TRBJ1-6,TRBV6-5,CASSYKGYNSPLHF,TGTGCCAGCAGTTACAAGGGGTATAATTCACCCCTCCACTTT
TRBD2,.,TRBJ2-7,TRBV7-2,CASSTRTSGRLGHEQYF,TGTGCCAGCAGCACACGGACTAGCGGGAGGTTAGGGCACGAGCAGTACTTC
.,.,TRBJ1-2,TRBV7-3,CASSLSGSTNYGYTF,TGTGCCAGCAGCTTAAGTGGCAGTACTAACTATGGCTACACCTTC
TRBD1,few,TRBJ2-5,TRBV6-2/TRBV6-3,CASSYSGTGVETQYF,TGTGCCAGCAGTTACTCGGGGACAGGGGTAGAGACCCAGTACTTC
.,.,TRBJ2-7,TRBV2,CASSEDGFDEQYF,TGTGCCAGCAGTGAAGACGGGTTTGACGAGCAGTACTTC
TRBD1,.,TRBJ2-3,TRBV10-3,CAISLSATGENTQYF,TGTGCCATCAGTCTTTCTGCGACAGGGGAGAATACGCAGTATTTT
.,.,TRBJ1-2,TRBV6-2/TRBV6-3,CASRRYADSGGYGYTF,TGTGCCAGCAGACGATACGCGGACTCGGGAGGTTATGGCTACACCTTC
.,.,TRBJ2-5,TRBV20-1,CSAMSQYF,TGCAGTGCCATGTCCCAGTACTTC
TRBD1,.,TRBJ1-6,TRBV12-3/TRBV12-4,CASRRGQGRSPLHF,TGTGCCAGCAGACGAGGACAGGGGCGTTCACCCCTCCACTTT
.,.,TRBJ1-1,TRBV7-6,CARAEGNTEAFF,TGTGCTAGGGCAGAAGGTAACACTGAAGCTTTCTTT
TRBD2,.,TRBJ2-3,TRBV20-1,CSARSPTRLAATDTQYF,TGCAGTGCTAGAAGTCCCACCAGGCTAGCGGCAACAGATACGCAGTATTTT
.,.,TRBJ1-3,TRBV11-2,CASSFPRGGNTIYF,TGTGCCAGCAGCTTCCCCAGGGGTGGGAACACCATATATTTT
.,.,TRBJ2-7,TRBV15,CATSRQGPAYEQYF,TGTGCCACCAGCAGACAGGGACCAGCCTACGAGCAGTACTTC
TRBD2,.,TRBJ2-7,TRBV5-1,CASSRGTSGTTAYEQYF,TGCGCCAGCAGCCGGGGGACTAGCGGGACCACGGCCTACGAGCAGTACTTC
.,.,TRBJ1-6,TRBV5-1,CASRQTGTVNSPLHF,TGCGCCAGCAGACAAACCGGGACGGTTAATTCACCCCTCCACTTT
.,.,TRBJ1-2,TRBV6-2/TRBV6-3,CASSGRYYGYTF,TGTGCCAGCTCAGGTCGATACTATGGCTACACCTTC
TRBD1,few,TRBJ2-7,TRBV6-1,CATLGQGPYEQYF,TGTGCAACGCTAGGACAGGGCCCCTACGAGCAGTACTTC
TRBD1,.,TRBJ2-3,TRBV20-1,CSASVAGRGWTDTQYF,TGCAGTGCTAGCGTCGCTGGCAGGGGGTGGACAGATACGCAGTATTTT
.,few,TRBJ1-6,TRBV10-1,CATSEGQVRSPLHF,TGCGCCACCTCCGAGGGGCAGGTAAGATCACCCCTCCACTTT
.,.,TRBJ1-1,TRBV12-3/TRBV12-4,CASSRQLNTEAFF,TGTGCCAGCTCAAGACAGTTGAACACTGAAGCTTTCTTT
TRBD2,few,TRBJ2-7,TRBV20-1,CGATLAGGRRYEQYF,TGCGGGGCCACCCTAGCGGGAGGGCGTCGGTACGAGCAGTACTTC
.,.,TRBJ1-1,TRBV7-2,CASSLGAGMNTEAFF,TGTGCCAGCAGCTTAGGGGCAGGGATGAACACTGAAGCTTTCTTT
TRBD2,.,TRBJ2-4,TRBV10-3,CAISESWASGSRRAKNIQYF,TGTGCCATCAGTGAGTCATGGGCTAGCGGGAGCCGGAGGGCCAAAAACATTCAGTACTTC
.,.,TRBJ2-3,TRBV11-3,CASSPGSTGTDTQYF,TGTGCCAGCAGCCCGGGTTCTACAGGGACAGATACGCAGTATTTT
TRBD1,.,TRBJ2-5,TRBV11-3,CASSLEGQGQETQYF,TGTGCCAGCAGCTTAGAGGGACAGGGACAAGAGACCCAGTACTTC
.,.,TRBJ1-1,TRBV20-1,CSATPGGLMNTEAFF,TGCAGTGCAACCCCCGGCGGACTAATGAACACTGAAGCTTTCTTT
.,.,TRBJ2-7,TRBV7-2,CASSRDFNGEQYF,TGTGCCAGCAGCCGGGACTTCAATGGGGAGCAGTACTTC
.,.,TRBJ1-5,TRBV20-1,CSAYSGSNQPQHF,TGCAGTGCCTACAGTGGTAGCAATCAGCCCCAGCATTTT
TRBD2,.,TRBJ2-1,TRBV7-6,CASSPVGGSSSYNEQFF,TGTGCCAGCAGCCCAGTCGGGGGGTCTAGCTCCTACAATGAGCAGTTCTTC
TRBD1,.,TRBJ2-5,TRBV28,CASRRQGATKETQYF,TGTGCCAGCAGGAGACAGGGGGCAACTAAGGAGACCCAGTACTTC
TRBD2,.,TRBJ2-2,TRBV6-2/TRBV6-3,CASSPPGTSHGELFF,TGTGCCAGCAGTCCCCCCGGGACTAGCCACGGGGAGCTGTTTTTT
.,.,TRBJ2-2,TRBV7-6,CASSLDLANTGELFF,TGTGCCAGCAGCCTCGACCTAGCGAACACCGGGGAGCTGTTTTTT